These T cell receptor beta chains were read from a single sample in a study of shared clonotypes between healthy human individuals. Sequencing used immunoSEQ multiplex PCR; TCRdb keeps in-frame clones, though not all of them. The sample comprises about 530,000 clones, roughly 95% of which are singletons, and 0.055% to 0.075% rests with the top ten. Sequencing input: naive CD4+ T cells sorted from blood. The source of these receptors is a woman in her twenties or thirties in good health. Both conserved end residues are part of each CDR3. D genes are given only for firm matches. Clone size is stated in some rows and not others, as once, few, many or a class when expanded.

>NA|NA|15|TRBV27|TRBJ2-1
TGTGCCAGCAGGAGGACCCGCTCCTCCTACAATGAGCAGTTCTTC
CASRRTRSSYNEQFF
>NA|NA|17|TRBV9|TRBJ1-4
TGTGCCAGCAGCGGATTCCGGGACGCCCGACTTAATGAAAAACTGTTTTTT
CASSGFRDARLNEKLFF
>TRBD1|once|15|TRBV28|TRBJ2-1
TGTGCCAGCAGTCCCCGGGACAGGGACGATGGTGAGCAGTTCTTC
CASSPRDRDDGEQFF
>NA|once|14|TRBV28|TRBJ2-3
TGTGCCAGCAGTTTGGGGGGGCTCACAGATACGCAGTATTTT
CASSLGGLTDTQYF
>NA|NA|16|TRBV28|TRBJ2-3
TGTGCCAGCAGTTCCGGACTATACCCTAGCACAGATACGCAGTATTTT
CASSSGLYPSTDTQYF
>NA|NA|14|TRBV19|TRBJ2-2
TGTGCCAGTAGGTTAGCTGGAGGGGCCGGGGAGCTGTTTTTT
CASRLAGGAGELFF
>TRBD2|NA|15|TRBV6-1|TRBJ2-7
TGTGCCAGCCGACTAGCGGGAGGCTCACATTACGAGCAGTACTTC
CASRLAGGSHYEQYF
>NA|NA|16|TRBV27|TRBJ1-5
TGTGCCAGCAGTCCCACGGCGGGCTCTAGCAATCAGCCCCAGCATTTT
CASSPTAGSSNQPQHF
>NA|NA|16|TRBV19|TRBJ2-1
TGTGCCAGTAGTACCCATTTGGGGGGCTCCTACAATGAGCAGTTCTTC
CASSTHLGGSYNEQFF
>TRBD2|NA|13|TRBV18|TRBJ2-1
TGTGCCAGCTCACGGGGGGGTAGTAATGAGCAGTTCTTC
CASSRGGSNEQFF
>NA|NA|14|TRBV5-6|TRBJ1-1
TGTGCCAGCAGCTCCTCCAATCGTGGGACTGAAGCTTTCTTT
CASSSSNRGTEAFF